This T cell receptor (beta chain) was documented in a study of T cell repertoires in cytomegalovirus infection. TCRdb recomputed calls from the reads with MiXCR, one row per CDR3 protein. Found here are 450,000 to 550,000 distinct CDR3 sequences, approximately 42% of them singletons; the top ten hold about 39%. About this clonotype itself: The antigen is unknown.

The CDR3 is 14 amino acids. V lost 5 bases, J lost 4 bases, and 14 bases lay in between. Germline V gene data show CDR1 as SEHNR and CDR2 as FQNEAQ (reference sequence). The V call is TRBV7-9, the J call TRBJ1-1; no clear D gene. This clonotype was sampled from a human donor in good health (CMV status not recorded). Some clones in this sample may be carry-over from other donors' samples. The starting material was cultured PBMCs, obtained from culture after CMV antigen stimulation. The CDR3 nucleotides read TGTGCCAGCAGCCCCGGGTCTGCCTCCACTGAAGCTTTCTTT. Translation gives CASSPGSASTEAFF.